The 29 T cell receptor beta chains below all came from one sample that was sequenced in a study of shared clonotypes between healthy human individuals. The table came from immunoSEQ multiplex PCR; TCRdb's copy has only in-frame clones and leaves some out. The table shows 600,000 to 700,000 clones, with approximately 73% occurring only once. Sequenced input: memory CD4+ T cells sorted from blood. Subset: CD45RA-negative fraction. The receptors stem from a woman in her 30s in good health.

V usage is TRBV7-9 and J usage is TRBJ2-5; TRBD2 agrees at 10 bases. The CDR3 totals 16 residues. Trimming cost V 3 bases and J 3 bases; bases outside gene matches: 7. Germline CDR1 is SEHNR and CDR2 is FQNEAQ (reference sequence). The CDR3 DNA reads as TGTGCCAGCAGCTTGGCCCTAGCGGGAGCGGAAGAGACCCAGTACTTC. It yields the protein CASSLALAGAEETQYF. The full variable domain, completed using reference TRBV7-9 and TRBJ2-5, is DTGVSQNPRHKITKRGQNVTFRCDPISEHNRLYWYRQTLGQGPEFLTYFQNEAQLEKSRLLSDRFSAERPKGSFSTLEIQRTEQGDSAMYLCASSLALAGAEETQYFGPGTRLLVL.

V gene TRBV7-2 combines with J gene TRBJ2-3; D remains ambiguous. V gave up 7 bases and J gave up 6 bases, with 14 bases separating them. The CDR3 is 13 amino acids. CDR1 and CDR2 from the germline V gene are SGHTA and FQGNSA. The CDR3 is CASTSYSRDTQYF. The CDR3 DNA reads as TGTGCCAGCACCTCCTACTCCCGGGATACGCAGTATTTT.

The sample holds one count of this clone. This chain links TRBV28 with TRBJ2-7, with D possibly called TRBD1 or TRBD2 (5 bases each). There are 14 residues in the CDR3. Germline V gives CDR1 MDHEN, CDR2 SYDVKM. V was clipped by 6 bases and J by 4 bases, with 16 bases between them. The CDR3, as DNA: TGTGCCAGCAGACCGGGACCCGTTCAATACGAGCAGTACTTC. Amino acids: CASRPGPVQYEQYF.

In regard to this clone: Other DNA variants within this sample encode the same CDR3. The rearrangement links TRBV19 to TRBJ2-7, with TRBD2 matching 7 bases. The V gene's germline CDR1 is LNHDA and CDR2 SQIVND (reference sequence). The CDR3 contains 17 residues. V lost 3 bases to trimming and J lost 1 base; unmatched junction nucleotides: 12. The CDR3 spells CASSIAGGGAGSYEQYF. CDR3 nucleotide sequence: TGTGCCAGTAGTATCGCGGGTGGTGGAGCGGGATCCTACGAGCAGTACTTC.

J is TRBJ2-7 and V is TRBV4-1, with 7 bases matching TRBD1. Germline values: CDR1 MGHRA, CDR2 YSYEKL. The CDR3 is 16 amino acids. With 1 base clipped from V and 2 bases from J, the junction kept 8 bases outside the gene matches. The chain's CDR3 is CASSQAAGQATYEQYF. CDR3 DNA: TGCGCCAGCAGCCAAGCCGCTGGACAGGCGACCTACGAGCAGTACTTC.

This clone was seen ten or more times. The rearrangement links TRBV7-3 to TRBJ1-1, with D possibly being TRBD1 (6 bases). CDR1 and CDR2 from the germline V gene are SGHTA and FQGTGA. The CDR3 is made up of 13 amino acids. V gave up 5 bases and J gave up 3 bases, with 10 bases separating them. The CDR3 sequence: CASSTGSDTEAFF. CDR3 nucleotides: TGTGCCAGCAGCACAGGGTCGGACACTGAAGCTTTCTTT.

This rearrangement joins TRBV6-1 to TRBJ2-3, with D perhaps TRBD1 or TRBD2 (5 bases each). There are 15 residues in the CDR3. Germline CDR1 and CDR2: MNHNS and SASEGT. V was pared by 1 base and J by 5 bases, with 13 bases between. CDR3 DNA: TGTGCCAGCAGTGAAGGGGGCCTACGGGGAGATACGCAGTATTTT. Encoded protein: CASSEGGLRGDTQYF.

The chain's CDR3 is CASSLDGSRNQPQHF. The CDR3 bases are TGTGCCAGCAGCTTGGATGGGAGCCGCAATCAGCCCCAGCATTTT. The V and J genes are TRBV5-4 and TRBJ1-5; D is unresolved. The CDR3 is 15 amino acids. CDR1 is SGHNT and CDR2 is YYREEE in the germline V gene (reference sequence). The V end lost 0 bases, the J end lost 2 bases, and 9 bases lay between the germline ends. Full variable domain (missing parts from reference TRBV5-4 and TRBJ1-5): ETGVTQSPTHLIKTRGQQVTLRCSSQSGHNTVSWYQQALGQGPQFIFQYYREEENGRGNFPPRFSGLQFPNYSSELNVNALELDDSALYLCASSLDGSRNQPQHFGDGTRLSIL.

The CDR3 bases are TGTGCCAGCACGGTAGGGCAGGGTGAGGAAAAACTGTTTTTT. It codes for CASTVGQGEEKLFF. The J gene is TRBJ1-4, the V gene TRBV6-1; D possibly corresponds to TRBD1 (5 bases). Germline V lookup: CDR1 MNHNS, CDR2 SASEGT. Trimming took off 7 bases at V and 8 bases at J, with 17 bases between the two ends. This CDR3 contains 14 residues.

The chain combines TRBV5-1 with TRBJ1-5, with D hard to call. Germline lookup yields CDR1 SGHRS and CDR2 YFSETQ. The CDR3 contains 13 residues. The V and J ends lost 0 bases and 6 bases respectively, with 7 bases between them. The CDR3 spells CASSLAKGQPQHF. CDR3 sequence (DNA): TGCGCCAGCAGCTTGGCCAAGGGTCAGCCCCAGCATTTT.

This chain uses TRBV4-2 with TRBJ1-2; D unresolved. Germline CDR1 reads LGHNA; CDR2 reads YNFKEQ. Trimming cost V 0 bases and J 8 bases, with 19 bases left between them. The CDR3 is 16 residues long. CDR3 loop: CASSQEIAPREGGYTF. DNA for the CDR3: TGTGCCAGCAGCCAAGAGATCGCCCCGAGGGAAGGGGGCTACACCTTC.

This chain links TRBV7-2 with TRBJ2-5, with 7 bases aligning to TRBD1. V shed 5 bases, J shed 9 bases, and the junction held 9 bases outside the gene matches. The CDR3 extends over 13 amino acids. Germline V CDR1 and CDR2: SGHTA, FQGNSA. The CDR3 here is CASSRQAQGAQYF. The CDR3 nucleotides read TGTGCCAGCAGCCGCCAGGCTCAGGGGGCCCAGTACTTC.

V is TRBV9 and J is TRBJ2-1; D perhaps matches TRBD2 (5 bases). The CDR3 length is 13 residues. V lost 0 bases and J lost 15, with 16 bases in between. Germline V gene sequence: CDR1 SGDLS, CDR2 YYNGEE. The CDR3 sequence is CASSVVRWGVGFF. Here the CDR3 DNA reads TGTGCCAGCAGCGTAGTAAGATGGGGAGTAGGGTTCTTC.

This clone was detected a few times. The CDR3 bases are TGTGCCAGTACCCTTGGGACAGGCCATAACTATGGCTACACCTTC. Translating gives CASTLGTGHNYGYTF. J is TRBJ1-2 and V is TRBV19; 8 bases match TRBD1. The V gene's germline CDR1 is LNHDA and CDR2 SQIVND (reference sequence). The CDR3 loop spans 15 amino acids. With V trimmed by 7 bases and J by 1 base, 8 bases remained unmatched.

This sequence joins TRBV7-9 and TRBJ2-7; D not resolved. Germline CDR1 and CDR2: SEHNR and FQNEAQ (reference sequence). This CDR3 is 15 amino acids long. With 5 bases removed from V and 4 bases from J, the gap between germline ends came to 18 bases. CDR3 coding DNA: TGTGCCAGCAGCAGTCTAGACGGAATATTTTACGAGCAGTACTTC. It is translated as CASSSLDGIFYEQYF.

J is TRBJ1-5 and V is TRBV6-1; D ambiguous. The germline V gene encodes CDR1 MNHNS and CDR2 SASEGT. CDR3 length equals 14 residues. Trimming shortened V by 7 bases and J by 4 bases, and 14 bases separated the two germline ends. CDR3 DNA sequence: TGTGCCAGCACTCGGCAGTCCTTGAATCAGCCCCAGCATTTT. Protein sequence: CASTRQSLNQPQHF.

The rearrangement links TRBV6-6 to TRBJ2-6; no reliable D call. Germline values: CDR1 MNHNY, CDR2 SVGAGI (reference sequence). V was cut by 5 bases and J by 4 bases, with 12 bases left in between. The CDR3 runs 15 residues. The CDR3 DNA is TGTGCCAGCAGTGCCGCGGCCTTAGGGGCCAACGTCCTGACTTTC. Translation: CASSAAALGANVLTF.

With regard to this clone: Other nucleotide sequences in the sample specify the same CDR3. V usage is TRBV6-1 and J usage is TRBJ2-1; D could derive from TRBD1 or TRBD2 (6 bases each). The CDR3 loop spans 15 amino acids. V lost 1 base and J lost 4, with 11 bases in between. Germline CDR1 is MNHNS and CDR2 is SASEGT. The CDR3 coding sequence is TGTGCCAGCAGTGAAGGGAGGGGGTCTTACAATGAGCAGTTCTTC. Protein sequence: CASSEGRGSYNEQFF.

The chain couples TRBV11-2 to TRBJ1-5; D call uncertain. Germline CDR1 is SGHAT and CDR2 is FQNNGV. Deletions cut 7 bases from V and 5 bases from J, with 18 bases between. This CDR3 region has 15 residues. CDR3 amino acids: CASTRDGWGDQPQHF. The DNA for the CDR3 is TGTGCCAGCACCCGTGACGGGTGGGGAGATCAGCCCCAGCATTTT.

The CDR3 is CASSSLAGGPYEQYF. The DNA for the CDR3 is TGTGCCAGTAGTAGTCTAGCGGGAGGGCCCTACGAGCAGTACTTC. The V gene is TRBV19, the J gene TRBJ2-7; 12 nucleotides align to TRBD2. Trimming cost V 4 bases and J 2 bases; bases outside gene matches: 3. The CDR3 extends over 15 amino acids. Germline-derived CDR1 and CDR2 are LNHDA and SQIVND (reference sequence).

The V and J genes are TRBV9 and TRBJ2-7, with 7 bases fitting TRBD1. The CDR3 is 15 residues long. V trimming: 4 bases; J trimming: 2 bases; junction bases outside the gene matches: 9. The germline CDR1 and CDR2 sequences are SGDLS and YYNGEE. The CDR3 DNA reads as TGTGCCAGCAGCTCACGGACCGGGACAGCCTACGAGCAGTACTTC. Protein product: CASSSRTGTAYEQYF.

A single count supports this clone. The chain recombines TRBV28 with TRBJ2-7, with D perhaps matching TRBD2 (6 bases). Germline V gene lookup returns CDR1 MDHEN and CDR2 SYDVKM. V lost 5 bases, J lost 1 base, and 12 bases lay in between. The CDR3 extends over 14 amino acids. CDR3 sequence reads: CASSPSRGSYEQYF. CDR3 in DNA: TGTGCCAGCAGTCCTTCGCGGGGATCCTACGAGCAGTACTTC. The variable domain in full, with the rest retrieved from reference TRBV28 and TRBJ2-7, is DVKVTQSSRYLVKRTGEKVFLECVQDMDHENMFWYRQDPGLGLRLIYFSYDVKMKEKGDIPEGYSVSREKKERFSLILESASTNQTSMYLCASSPSRGSYEQYFGPGTRLTVT.

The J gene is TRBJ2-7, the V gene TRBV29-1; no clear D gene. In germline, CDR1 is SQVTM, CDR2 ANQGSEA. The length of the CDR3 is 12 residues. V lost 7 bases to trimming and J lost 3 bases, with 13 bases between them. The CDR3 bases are TGCAGCGGATTCTGGGTCGGCTACGAGCAGTACTTC. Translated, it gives CSGFWVGYEQYF.

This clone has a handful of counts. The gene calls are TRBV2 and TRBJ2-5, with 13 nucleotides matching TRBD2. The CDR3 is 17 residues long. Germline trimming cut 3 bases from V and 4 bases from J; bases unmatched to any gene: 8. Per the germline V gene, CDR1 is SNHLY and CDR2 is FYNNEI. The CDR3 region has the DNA TGTGCCAGCAGTGAGTTACTAGCGGGAGGGTACGGAGAGACCCAGTACTTC. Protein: CASSELLAGGYGETQYF.

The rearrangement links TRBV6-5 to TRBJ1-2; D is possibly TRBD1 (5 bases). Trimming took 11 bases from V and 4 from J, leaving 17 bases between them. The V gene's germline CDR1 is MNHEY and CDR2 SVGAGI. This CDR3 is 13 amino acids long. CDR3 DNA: TGTGCCGCTGCCGGGGCGACGGGCTATGGCTACACCTTC. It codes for CAAAGATGYGYTF.

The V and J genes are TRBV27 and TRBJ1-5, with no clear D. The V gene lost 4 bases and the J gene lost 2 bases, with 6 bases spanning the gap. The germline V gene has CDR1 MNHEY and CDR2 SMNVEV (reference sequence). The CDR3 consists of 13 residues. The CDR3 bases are TGTGCCAGCAGTTGGGGTGGCAATCAGCCCCAGCATTTT. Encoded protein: CASSWGGNQPQHF.

The CDR3 here is CASSQYQETQYF. For the CDR3, the DNA is TGTGCCAGCTCACAGTACCAAGAGACCCAGTACTTC. The gene calls are TRBV18 and TRBJ2-5; D is undetermined. The V end was cut by 4 bases, the J end by 0 bases, with 3 bases between. Germline V gene sequence: CDR1 KGHSH, CDR2 LQKENI. The CDR3 loop spans 12 amino acids.

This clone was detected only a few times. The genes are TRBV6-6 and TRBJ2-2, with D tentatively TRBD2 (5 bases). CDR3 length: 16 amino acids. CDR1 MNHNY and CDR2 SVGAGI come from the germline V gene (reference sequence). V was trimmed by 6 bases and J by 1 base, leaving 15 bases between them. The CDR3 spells CASRVPSKKNTGELFF. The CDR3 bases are TGTGCCAGCAGAGTACCTAGCAAGAAGAACACCGGGGAGCTGTTTTTT.

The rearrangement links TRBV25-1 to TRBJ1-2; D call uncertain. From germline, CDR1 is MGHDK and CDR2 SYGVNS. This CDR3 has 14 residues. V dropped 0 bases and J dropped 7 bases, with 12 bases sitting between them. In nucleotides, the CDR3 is TGTGCCAGCAGTGAATATGGCGGGTTGGGTGGCTACACCTTC. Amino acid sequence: CASSEYGGLGGYTF.